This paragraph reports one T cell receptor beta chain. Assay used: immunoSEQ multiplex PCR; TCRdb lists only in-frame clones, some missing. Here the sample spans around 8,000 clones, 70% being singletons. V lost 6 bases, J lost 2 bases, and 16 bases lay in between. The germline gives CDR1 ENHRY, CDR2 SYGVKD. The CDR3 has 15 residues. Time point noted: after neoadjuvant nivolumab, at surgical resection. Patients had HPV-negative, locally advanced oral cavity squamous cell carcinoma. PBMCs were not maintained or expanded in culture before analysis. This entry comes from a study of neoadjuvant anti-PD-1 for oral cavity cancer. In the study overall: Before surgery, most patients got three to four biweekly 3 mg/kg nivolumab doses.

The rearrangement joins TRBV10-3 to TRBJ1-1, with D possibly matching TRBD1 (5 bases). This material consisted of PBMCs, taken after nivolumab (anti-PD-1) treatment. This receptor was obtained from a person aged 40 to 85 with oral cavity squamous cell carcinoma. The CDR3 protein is CAISPSTVRNTEAFF. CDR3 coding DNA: TGTGCCATCAGCCCATCGACAGTAAGAAACACTGAAGCTTTCTTT.